This T cell receptor beta chain was obtained from a study of blood T cells in healthy people across ages. Findings and caveats of the study: With naive T cell percentage, TCR beta diversity showed a strong correlation. Unsorted PBMCs ruled out conclusive naive versus antigen-experienced comparison.

Donors gave around 10 milliliters of peripheral blood apiece. Each sample gave at least 6.5 million isolated PBMCs. A note on this clonotype: Its antigen is not identified.

Trimming left V 0 bases short and J 4 bases short, with 10 bases between. Germline CDR1 is MNHEY and CDR2 is SVGEGT. The CDR3 loop spans 15 amino acids. Through a sample-barcoded 5' primer and a J-beta primer mix, a second PCR was run for 7 to 11 cycles. TCRdb processed the 5' RACE reads anew with MiXCR; each CDR3 protein has one entry. Found here are fewer than 900,000 distinct CDR3 sequences, over 45% of them singletons; the top ten hold roughly a third. The receptor's source is a woman aged 55-75 years in good health. Input material: blood. The J gene is TRBJ2-1, the V gene TRBV6-2 or TRBV6-3, with a weak D call TRBD2 (5 bases). DNA for the CDR3: TGTGCCAGCAGTTACTCTTCAGCGGCATACAATGAGCAGTTCTTC. Translating it yields CASSYSSAAYNEQFF.